This T cell receptor beta chain stems from a study of identical twins. V gave up 3 bases and J gave up 4 bases, with 19 bases separating them. CDR1 is DFQATT, CDR2 SNEGSKA, per germline (reference sequence). This CDR3 spans 16 amino acids. TCRdb ran MiXCR on the 5' RACE reads and lists one entry per CDR3 protein. In the table there are 600,000 to 850,000 distinct CDR3 sequences, 15% to 20% of which are singletons. Overall study findings and caveats: Cross-sectional statistics, not tracking of the same donors, supported the conclusions.

A few counts support this clonotype. Its antigen is as yet unknown. All donors comprised healthy Caucasians. In addition, the sample was reused for a study of T cells expressing NK-cell markers.

This sequence was found in a woman between 18 and 29 years old in good health. The chain uses TRBV20-1 and TRBJ1-5; D unresolved. The sequencing sample was made of PBMCs. As DNA, the CDR3 is TGCAGTGCTAGGGACCCTTACAACCAACCTAATCAGCCCCAGCATTTT. This codes for CSARDPYNQPNQPQHF.